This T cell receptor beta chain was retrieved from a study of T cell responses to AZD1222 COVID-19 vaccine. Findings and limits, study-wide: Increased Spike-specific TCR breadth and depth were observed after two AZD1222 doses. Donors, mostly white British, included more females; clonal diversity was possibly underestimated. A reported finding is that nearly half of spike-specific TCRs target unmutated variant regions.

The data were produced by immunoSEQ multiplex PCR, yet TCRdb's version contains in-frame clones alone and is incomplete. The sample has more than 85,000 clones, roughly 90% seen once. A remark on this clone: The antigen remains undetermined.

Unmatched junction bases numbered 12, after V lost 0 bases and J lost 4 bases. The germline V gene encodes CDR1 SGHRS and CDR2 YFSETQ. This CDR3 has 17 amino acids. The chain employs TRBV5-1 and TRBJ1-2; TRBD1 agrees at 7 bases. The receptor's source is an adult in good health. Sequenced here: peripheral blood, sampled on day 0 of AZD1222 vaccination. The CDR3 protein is CASSLGGRGGAGYGYTF. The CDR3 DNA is TGCGCCAGCAGCTTGGGGGGCCGAGGGGGCGCCGGCTATGGCTACACCTTC.